These T cell receptor beta chains were read from a single sample in a study of blood T cell repertoires in COVID-19. The protocol was immunoSEQ multiplex PCR, while the TCRdb copy is restricted to in-frame clones and leaves out a portion. This table holds around 58,000 clones, roughly nine tenths found once. The specimen sequenced was peripheral blood. Receptors originate from an older woman with active or convalescent COVID-19. Each CDR3 is given with its conserved first and last residue. The order of the fields is J gene, V gene, clone size, D gene, CDR3 protein, CDR3 DNA. The D gene is left open where the match is weak. Clone size appears in some rows only: once, few, many, or a class for an expanded clone.

TRBJ2-3 TRBV20-1 once TRBD2 CSGLGGDTQYF TGCAGTGGTTTGGGGGGGGATACGCAGTATTTT
TRBJ2-1 TRBV5-4 . . CASSGGGPAYNEQFF TGTGCCAGCAGTGGGGGGGGGCCGGCCTACAATGAGCAGTTCTTC
TRBJ2-3 TRBV28 . TRBD2 CASSLPPLLAGGNTDTQYF TGTGCCAGCAGTTTACCCCCACTACTAGCGGGGGGAAACACAGATACGCAGTATTTT
TRBJ1-5 TRBV27 few TRBD1 CASRLRGQVQPQHF TGTGCCAGCAGGCTAAGGGGGCAGGTTCAGCCCCAGCATTTT
TRBJ1-2 TRBV5-8 . . CASTPAEGDTF TGTGCCAGCACCCCCGCAGAAGGGGACACCTTC
TRBJ2-2 TRBV27 once TRBD2 CASAERAGGNTGELFF TGTGCCAGCGCGGAAAGGGCGGGAGGGAACACCGGGGAGCTGTTTTTT
TRBJ2-1 TRBV4-1 . TRBD2 CASSPTSGDYNEQFF TGCGCCAGCAGCCCGACTAGCGGGGACTACAATGAGCAGTTCTTC
TRBJ2-1 TRBV7-2 . TRBD2 CASSLGASGGYSEQFF TGTGCCAGCAGCTTAGGGGCTAGCGGGGGGTATAGTGAGCAGTTCTTC
TRBJ2-3 TRBV5-1 . . CASSGTSTDTQYF TGCGCCAGCAGCGGGACTAGCACAGATACGCAGTATTTT
TRBJ1-6 TRBV9 . TRBD1 CASSAFMGQGNSPLHF TGTGCCAGCAGCGCGTTCATGGGACAGGGGAATTCACCCCTCCACTTT
TRBJ2-7 TRBV6-6 once . CASSLTSQGTEQYF TGTGCCAGCAGTTTGACTTCCCAGGGTACCGAGCAGTACTTC
TRBJ1-3 TRBV6-5 . . CASSYSRASSGNTIYF TGTGCCAGCAGTTACTCGCGGGCGAGCTCTGGAAACACCATATATTTT
TRBJ2-5 TRBV5-1 . . CASSLLAGETQYF TGCGCCAGCAGCTTGCTAGCCGGGGAGACCCAGTACTTC
TRBJ1-1 TRBV7-9 . . CASGLGAVGEAFF TGTGCCAGCGGGCTGGGGGCAGTGGGTGAAGCTTTCTTT
TRBJ2-2 TRBV6-5 . TRBD1 CASRYDRVRAGELFF TGTGCCAGCAGATACGACAGGGTCCGGGCCGGGGAGCTGTTTTTT
TRBJ2-3 TRBV7-2 . TRBD2 CASSSSGGGDTQYF TGTGCCAGCAGCTCCAGCGGGGGGGGAGATACGCAGTATTTT
TRBJ1-2 TRBV5-4 . . CASSLAAVTVPYGYTF TGTGCCAGCAGCTTGGCGGCAGTAACAGTCCCCTATGGCTACACCTTC
TRBJ1-4 TRBV19 once . CARAPAVATNEKLFF TGTGCCAGAGCCCCCGCGGTTGCAACTAATGAAAAACTGTTTTTT
TRBJ2-6 TRBV19 . . CASSDSSGANVLTF TGTGCCTCCTCGGACAGCTCTGGGGCCAACGTCCTGACTTTC
TRBJ2-3 TRBV19 . . CASSYLREPDTQYF TGTGCCAGTAGTTATCTTCGGGAACCAGATACGCAGTATTTT
TRBJ2-1 TRBV3-1/TRBV3-2 . . CASSHDFSSYNEQFF TGTGCCAGCAGCCATGACTTTAGCTCCTACAATGAGCAGTTCTTC
TRBJ1-1 TRBV7-6 . TRBD1 CASSLEDRANTEAFF TGTGCCAGCAGCTTAGAAGACAGGGCCAACACTGAAGCTTTCTTT
TRBJ2-7 TRBV5-1 . TRBD2 CASSLGGSGSSEQYF TGCGCCAGCAGCTTGGGGGGGAGCGGGAGTTCCGAGCAGTACTTC
TRBJ1-2 TRBV27 . TRBD1 CASKGQLNYGYTF TGTGCCAGCAAGGGACAGCTTAACTATGGCTACACCTTC
TRBJ1-1 TRBV28 . . CASSLRVGRSTEAFF TGTGCCAGCAGTTTACGGGTGGGGAGGAGCACTGAAGCTTTCTTT
TRBJ2-7 TRBV6-5 once TRBD1 CASTGTGYEQYF TGTGCCAGCACGGGGACAGGTTACGAGCAGTACTTC
TRBJ2-2 TRBV7-3 . TRBD1 CASSSQGTANTGELFF TGTGCCAGCAGCTCCCAAGGGACAGCTAACACCGGGGAGCTGTTTTTT
TRBJ2-1 TRBV7-3 . TRBD1 CASSPGQANEQFF TGTGCCAGCAGCCCGGGACAGGCCAATGAGCAGTTCTTC
TRBJ1-5 TRBV18 . . CASSPFLIGASNQPQHF TGTGCCAGCTCACCGTTCCTGATCGGAGCCAGCAATCAGCCCCAGCATTTT
TRBJ2-2 TRBV27 . TRBD2 CASSPGTSGGPHTGELFF TGTGCCAGCAGTCCTGGGACTAGCGGGGGTCCCCACACCGGGGAGCTGTTTTTT
TRBJ1-1 TRBV21-1 . . CASGTENTEAFF TGTGCCAGCGGGACAGAGAACACTGAAGCTTTCTTT
TRBJ1-5 TRBV12-3/TRBV12-4 . . CASNPGQNQPQHF TGTGCCAGCAATCCTGGGCAAAATCAGCCCCAGCATTTT